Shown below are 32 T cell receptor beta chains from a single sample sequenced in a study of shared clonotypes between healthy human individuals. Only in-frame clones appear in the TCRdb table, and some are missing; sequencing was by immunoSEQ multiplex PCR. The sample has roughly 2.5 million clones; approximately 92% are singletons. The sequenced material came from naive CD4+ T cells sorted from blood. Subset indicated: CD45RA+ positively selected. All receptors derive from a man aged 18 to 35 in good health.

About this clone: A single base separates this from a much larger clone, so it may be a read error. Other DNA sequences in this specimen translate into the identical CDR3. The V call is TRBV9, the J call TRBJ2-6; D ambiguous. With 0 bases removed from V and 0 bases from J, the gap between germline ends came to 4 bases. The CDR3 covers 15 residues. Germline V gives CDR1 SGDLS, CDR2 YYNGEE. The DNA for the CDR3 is TGTGCCAGCAGCGTAGGAGTCTCTGGGGCCAACGTCCTGACTTTC. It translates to CASSVGVSGANVLTF.

CDR3 coding DNA: TGTGCCAGAAGCTGGGTCCAGGGGGCGAATCGAGAGACCCAGTACTTC. It encodes CARSWVQGANRETQYF. The rearrangement joins TRBV5-3 to TRBJ2-5; 8 bases align to TRBD1. TRBV5-3 is known as an ORF, though its function is uncertain. The J segment lost 4 bases and the V segment lost 3 bases, leaving 11 bases of the junction unmatched. The CDR3 extends over 16 amino acids.

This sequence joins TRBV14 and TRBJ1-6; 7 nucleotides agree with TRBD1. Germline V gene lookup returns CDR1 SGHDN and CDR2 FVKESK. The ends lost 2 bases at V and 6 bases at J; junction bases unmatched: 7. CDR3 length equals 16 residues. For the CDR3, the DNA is TGTGCCAGCAGCCAATTGACAGGGAGCGGTAATTCACCCCTCCACTTT. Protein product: CASSQLTGSGNSPLHF. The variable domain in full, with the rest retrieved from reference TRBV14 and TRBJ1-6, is EAGVTQFPSHSVIEKGQTVTLRCDPISGHDNLYWYRRVMGKEIKFLLHFVKESKQDESGMPNNRFLAERTGGTYSTLKVQPAELEDSGVYFCASSQLTGSGNSPLHFGNGTRLTVT.

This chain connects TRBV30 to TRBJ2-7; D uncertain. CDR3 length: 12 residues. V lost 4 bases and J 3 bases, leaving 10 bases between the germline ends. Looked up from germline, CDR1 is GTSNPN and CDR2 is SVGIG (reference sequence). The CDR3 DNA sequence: TGTGCCTGGACCCAAGGGAACTACGAGCAGTACTTC. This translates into CAWTQGNYEQYF.

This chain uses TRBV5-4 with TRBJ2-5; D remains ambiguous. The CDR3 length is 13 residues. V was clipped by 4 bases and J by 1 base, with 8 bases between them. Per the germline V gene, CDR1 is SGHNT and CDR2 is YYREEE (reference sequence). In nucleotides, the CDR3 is TGTGCCAGCAGCCTGCCCGTCCAAGAGACCCAGTACTTC. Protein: CASSLPVQETQYF. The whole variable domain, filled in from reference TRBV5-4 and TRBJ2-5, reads ETGVTQSPTHLIKTRGQQVTLRCSSQSGHNTVSWYQQALGQGPQFIFQYYREEENGRGNFPPRFSGLQFPNYSSELNVNALELDDSALYLCASSLPVQETQYFGPGTRLLVL.

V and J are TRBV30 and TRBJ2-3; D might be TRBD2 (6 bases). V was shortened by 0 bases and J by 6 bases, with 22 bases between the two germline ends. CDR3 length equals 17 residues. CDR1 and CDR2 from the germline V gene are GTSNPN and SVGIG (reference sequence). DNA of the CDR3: TGTGCCTGGAGTGTAGGAGTAGGCGGGGCGGGGAGGGATACGCAGTATTTT. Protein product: CAWSVGVGGAGRDTQYF.

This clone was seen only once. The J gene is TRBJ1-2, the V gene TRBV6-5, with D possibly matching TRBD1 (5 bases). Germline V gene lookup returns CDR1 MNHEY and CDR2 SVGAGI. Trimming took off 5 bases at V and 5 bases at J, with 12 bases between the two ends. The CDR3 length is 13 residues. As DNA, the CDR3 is TGTGCCAGCAGTGGTTGGGGGGAGTATGGCTACACCTTC. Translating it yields CASSGWGEYGYTF.

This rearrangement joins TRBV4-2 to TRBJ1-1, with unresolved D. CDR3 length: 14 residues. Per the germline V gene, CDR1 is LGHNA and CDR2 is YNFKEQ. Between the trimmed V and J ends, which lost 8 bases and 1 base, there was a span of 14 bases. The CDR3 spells CASRDYNSNTEAFF. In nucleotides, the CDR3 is TGTGCCAGCCGAGACTACAATTCGAACACTGAAGCTTTCTTT.

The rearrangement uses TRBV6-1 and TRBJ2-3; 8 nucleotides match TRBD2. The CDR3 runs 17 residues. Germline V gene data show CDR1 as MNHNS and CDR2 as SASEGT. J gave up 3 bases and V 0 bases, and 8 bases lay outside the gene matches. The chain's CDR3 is CASSEAFGGGKTDTQYF. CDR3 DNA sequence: TGTGCCAGCAGTGAAGCGTTCGGGGGGGGTAAAACAGATACGCAGTATTTT.

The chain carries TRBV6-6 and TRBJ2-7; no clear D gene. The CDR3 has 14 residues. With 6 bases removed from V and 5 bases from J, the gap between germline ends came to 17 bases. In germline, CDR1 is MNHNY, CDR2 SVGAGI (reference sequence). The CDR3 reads CASSSGRPWDEQYF. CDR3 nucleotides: TGTGCCAGCAGCTCCGGACGGCCTTGGGACGAGCAGTACTTC.

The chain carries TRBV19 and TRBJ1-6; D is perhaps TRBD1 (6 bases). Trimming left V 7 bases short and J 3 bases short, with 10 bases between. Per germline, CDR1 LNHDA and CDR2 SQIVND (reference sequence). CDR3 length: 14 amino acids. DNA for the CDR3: TGTGCCAGTACCGAGGGGGTCTATAATTCACCCCTCCACTTT. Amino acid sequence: CASTEGVYNSPLHF.

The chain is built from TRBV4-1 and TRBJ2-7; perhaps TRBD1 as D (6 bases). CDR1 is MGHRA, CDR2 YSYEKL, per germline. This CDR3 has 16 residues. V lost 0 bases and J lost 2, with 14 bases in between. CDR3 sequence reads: CASSQDGFTGTYEQYF. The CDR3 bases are TGCGCCAGCAGCCAAGACGGCTTTACAGGGACCTACGAGCAGTACTTC.

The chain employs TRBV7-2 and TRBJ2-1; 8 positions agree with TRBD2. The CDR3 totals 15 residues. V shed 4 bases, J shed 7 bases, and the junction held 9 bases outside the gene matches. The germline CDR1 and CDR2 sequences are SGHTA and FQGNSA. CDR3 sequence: CASSSGLGEINEQFF. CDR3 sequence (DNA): TGTGCCAGCAGCTCGGGACTAGGTGAAATAAATGAGCAGTTCTTC.

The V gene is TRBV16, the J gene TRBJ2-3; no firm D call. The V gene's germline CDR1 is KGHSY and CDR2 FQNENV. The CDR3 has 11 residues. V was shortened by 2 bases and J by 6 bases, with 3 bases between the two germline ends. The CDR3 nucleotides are TGTGCCAGCAGCCAAATGGATACGCAGTATTTT. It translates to CASSQMDTQYF.

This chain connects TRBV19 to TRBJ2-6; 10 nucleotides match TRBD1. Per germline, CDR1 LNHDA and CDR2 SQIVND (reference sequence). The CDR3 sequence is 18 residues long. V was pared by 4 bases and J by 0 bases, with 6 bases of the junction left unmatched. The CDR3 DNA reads TGTGCCAGTAGTAAAGGACAGGGGGACCCCTCTGGGGCCAACGTCCTGACTTTC. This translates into CASSKGQGDPSGANVLTF.

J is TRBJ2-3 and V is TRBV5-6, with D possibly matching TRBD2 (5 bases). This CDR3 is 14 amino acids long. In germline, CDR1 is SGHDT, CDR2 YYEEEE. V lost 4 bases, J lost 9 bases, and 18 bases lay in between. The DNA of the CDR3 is TGTGCCAGCAGCCAAGGCCCTCCGGGGAAGACGCAGTATTTT. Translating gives CASSQGPPGKTQYF.

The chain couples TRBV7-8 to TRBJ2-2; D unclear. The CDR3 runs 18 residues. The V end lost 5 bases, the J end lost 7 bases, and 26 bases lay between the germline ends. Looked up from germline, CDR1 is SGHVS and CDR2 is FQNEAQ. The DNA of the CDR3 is TGTGCCAGCAGCCCCCGTTACATCGGCGGCCTTCTGGTCGGGGAGCTGTTTTTT. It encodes CASSPRYIGGLLVGELFF.

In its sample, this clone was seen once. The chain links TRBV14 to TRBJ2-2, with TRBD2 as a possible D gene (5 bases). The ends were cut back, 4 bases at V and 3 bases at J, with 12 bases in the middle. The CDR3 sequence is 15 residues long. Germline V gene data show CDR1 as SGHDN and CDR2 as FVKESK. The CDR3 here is CASSRSGSHTGELFF. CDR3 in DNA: TGTGCCAGCAGCCGATCGGGGTCGCACACCGGGGAGCTGTTTTTT. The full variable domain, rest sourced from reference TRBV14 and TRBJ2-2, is EAGVTQFPSHSVIEKGQTVTLRCDPISGHDNLYWYRRVMGKEIKFLLHFVKESKQDESGMPNNRFLAERTGGTYSTLKVQPAELEDSGVYFCASSRSGSHTGELFFGEGSRLTVL.

In DNA, the CDR3 is TGTGCCAGTAGTCCTGGGACCCTAAGAGGCAAAAACATTCAGTACTTC. As protein: CASSPGTLRGKNIQYF. The J gene is TRBJ2-4, the V gene TRBV19; D tentatively fits TRBD1 or TRBD2 (5 bases each). The germline V and J ends were trimmed by 5 bases and 3 bases, with 17 bases remaining between them. CDR1 and CDR2 (germline): LNHDA, SQIVND (reference sequence). The length of the CDR3 is 16 residues.

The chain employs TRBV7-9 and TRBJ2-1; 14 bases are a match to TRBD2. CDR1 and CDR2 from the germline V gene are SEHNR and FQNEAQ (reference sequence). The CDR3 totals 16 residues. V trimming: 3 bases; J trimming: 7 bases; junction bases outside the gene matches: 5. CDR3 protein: CASSLGLAGVRNEQFF. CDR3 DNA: TGTGCCAGCAGCTTGGGACTAGCGGGAGTGCGTAATGAGCAGTTCTTC.

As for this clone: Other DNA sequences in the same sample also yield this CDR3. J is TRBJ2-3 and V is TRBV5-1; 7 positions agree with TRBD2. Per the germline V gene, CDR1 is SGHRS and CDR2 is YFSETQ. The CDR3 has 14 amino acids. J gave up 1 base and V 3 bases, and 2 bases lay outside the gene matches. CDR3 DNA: TGCGCCAGCAGCTGGGAGGGACGCACAGATACGCAGTATTTT. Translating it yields CASSWEGRTDTQYF.

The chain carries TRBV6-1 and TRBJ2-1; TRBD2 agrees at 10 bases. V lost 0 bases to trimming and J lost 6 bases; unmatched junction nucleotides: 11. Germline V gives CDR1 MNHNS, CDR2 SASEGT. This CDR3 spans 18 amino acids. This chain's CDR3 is CASSEALGLSGRGNEQFF. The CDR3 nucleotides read TGTGCCAGCAGTGAAGCTCTAGGACTAAGCGGGAGGGGCAATGAGCAGTTCTTC.

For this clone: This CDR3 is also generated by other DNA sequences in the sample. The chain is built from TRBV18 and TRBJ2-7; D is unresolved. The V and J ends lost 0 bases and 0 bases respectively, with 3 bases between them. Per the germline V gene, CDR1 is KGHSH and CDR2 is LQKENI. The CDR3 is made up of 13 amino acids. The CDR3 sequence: CASSPPSSYEQYF. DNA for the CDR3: TGTGCCAGCTCACCACCCAGCTCCTACGAGCAGTACTTC.

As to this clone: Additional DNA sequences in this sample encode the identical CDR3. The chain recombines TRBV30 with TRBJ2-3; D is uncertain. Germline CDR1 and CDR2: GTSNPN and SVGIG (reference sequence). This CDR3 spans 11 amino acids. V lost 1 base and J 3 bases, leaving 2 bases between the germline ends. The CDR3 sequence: CAWSETDTQYF. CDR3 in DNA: TGTGCCTGGAGTGAGACAGATACGCAGTATTTT.

CDR3 nucleotides: TGTGCCAGCAGTTTATGGCGATCCGGGACTAGGATCGGTCCTAGCACAGATACGCAGTATTTT. Translation: CASSLWRSGTRIGPSTDTQYF. The rearrangement uses TRBV28 and TRBJ2-3; TRBD2 aligns across 8 bases. Germline CDR1 is MDHEN and CDR2 is SYDVKM. The CDR3 runs to 21 residues. The ends lost 0 bases at V and 0 bases at J; junction bases unmatched: 17. The variable domain in full, with the rest retrieved from reference TRBV28 and TRBJ2-3, is DVKVTQSSRYLVKRTGEKVFLECVQDMDHENMFWYRQDPGLGLRLIYFSYDVKMKEKGDIPEGYSVSREKKERFSLILESASTNQTSMYLCASSLWRSGTRIGPSTDTQYFGPGTRLTVL.

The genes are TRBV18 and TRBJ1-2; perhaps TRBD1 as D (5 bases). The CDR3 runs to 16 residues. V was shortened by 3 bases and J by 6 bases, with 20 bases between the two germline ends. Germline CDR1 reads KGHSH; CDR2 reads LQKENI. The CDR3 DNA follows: TGTGCCAGCTCACCTGGGACCGAACAAATTGGGAATGGCTACACCTTC. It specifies CASSPGTEQIGNGYTF. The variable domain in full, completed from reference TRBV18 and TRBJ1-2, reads NAGVMQNPRHLVRRRGQEARLRCSPMKGHSHVYWYRQLPEEGLKFMVYLQKENIIDESGMPKERFSAEFPKEGPSILRIQQVVRGDSAAYFCASSPGTEQIGNGYTFGSGTRLTVV.

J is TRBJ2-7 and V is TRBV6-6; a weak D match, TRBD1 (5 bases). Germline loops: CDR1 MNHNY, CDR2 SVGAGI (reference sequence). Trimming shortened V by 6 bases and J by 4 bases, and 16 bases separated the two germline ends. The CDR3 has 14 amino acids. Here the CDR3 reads CASRLDGHSYEQYF. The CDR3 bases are TGTGCCAGCAGGCTGGATGGACACTCATACGAGCAGTACTTC.

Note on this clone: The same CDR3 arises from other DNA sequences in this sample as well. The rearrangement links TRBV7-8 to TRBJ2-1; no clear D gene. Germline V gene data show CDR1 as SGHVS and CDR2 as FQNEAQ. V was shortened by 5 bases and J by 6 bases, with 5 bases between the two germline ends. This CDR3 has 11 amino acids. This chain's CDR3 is CASSPSNEQFF. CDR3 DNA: TGTGCCAGCAGCCCAAGCAATGAGCAGTTCTTC. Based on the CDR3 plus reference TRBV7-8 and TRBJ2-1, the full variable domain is GAGVSQSPRYKVAKRGQDVALRCDPISGHVSLFWYQQALGQGPEFLTYFQNEAQLDKSGLPSDRFFAERPEGSVSTLKIQRTQQEDSAVYLCASSPSNEQFFGPGTRLTVL.

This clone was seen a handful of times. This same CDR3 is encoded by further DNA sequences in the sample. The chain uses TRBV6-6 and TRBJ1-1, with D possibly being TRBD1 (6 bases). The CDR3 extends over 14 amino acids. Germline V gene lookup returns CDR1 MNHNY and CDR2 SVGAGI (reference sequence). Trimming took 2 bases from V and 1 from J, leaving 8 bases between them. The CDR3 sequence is CASSYLQGNTEAFF. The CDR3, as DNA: TGTGCCAGCAGTTACCTACAGGGGAACACTGAAGCTTTCTTT.

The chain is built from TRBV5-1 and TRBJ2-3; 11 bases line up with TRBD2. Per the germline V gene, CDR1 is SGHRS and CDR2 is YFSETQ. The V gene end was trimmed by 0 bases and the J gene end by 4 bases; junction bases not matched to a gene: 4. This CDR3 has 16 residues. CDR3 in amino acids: CASSLVLAGESDTQYF. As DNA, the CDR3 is TGCGCCAGCAGCTTGGTACTAGCGGGGGAGTCAGATACGCAGTATTTT.

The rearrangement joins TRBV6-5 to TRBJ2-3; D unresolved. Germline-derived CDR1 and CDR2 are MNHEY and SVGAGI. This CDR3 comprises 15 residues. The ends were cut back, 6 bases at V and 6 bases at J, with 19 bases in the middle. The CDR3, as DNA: TGTGCCAGCAGCCCGGTACCCAGCTCCCCGGATACGCAGTATTTT. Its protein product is CASSPVPSSPDTQYF.

In nucleotides, the CDR3 is TGTGCCAGCACCACTTATATGGGGGGCGCCGATTCACCCCTCCACTTT. This codes for CASTTYMGGADSPLHF. J is TRBJ1-6 and V is TRBV27; tentatively, D is TRBD1 (6 bases). The CDR3 length is 16 residues. Germline CDR1 is MNHEY and CDR2 is SMNVEV (reference sequence). Trimming pared 7 bases from V and 8 bases from J, leaving 21 bases between.